This TCR beta chain was retrieved from a study of CD8 T cells in ankylosing spondylitis. Study conclusions and caveats: Blood of patients with ankylosing spondylitis appeared to be characterized by a TCR beta motif of several highly homologous variants. Within matched ankylosing spondylitis synovial fluid, disease-linked clones were reportedly significantly enriched.

Quantitative 5'-RACE with molecular barcodes generated TCR beta libraries. In TCRdb, the 5' RACE reads were re-called with MiXCR into one record per CDR3 protein. This table has about 210,000 distinct CDR3 sequences, 6% to 8.5% appearing once. Trimming removed 8 bases from V and 0 bases from J, with 10 bases in between. CDR1 and CDR2 (germline): SQVTM, ANQGSEA. There are 12 residues in the CDR3. Many counts were recorded for this clonotype. Its specificity is not known. The source is a male donor with ankylosing spondylitis. The chain is built from TRBV29-1 and TRBJ2-5; D remains unclear. Material: blood, either unsorted or a sorted T cell fraction (not recorded which). The CDR3, as DNA: TGCAGCAGCAAGGAGTACCAAGAGACCCAGTACTTC. This codes for CSSKEYQETQYF.